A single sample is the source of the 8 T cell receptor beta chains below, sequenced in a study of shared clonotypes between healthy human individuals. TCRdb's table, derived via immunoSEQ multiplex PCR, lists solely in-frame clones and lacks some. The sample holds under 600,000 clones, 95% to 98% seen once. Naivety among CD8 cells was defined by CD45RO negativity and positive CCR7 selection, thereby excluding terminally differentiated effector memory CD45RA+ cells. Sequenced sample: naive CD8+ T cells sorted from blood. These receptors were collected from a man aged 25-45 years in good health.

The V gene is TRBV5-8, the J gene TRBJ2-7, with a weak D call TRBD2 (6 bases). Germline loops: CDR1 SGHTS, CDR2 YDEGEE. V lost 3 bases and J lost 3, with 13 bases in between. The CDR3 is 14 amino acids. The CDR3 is CASSWRVGSYEQYF. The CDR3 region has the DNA TGTGCCAGCAGCTGGAGGGTGGGGAGCTACGAGCAGTACTTC.

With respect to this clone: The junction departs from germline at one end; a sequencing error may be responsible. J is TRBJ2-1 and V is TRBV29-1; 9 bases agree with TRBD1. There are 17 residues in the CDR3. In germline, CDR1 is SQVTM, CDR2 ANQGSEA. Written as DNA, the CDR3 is TGCAGCGTTGAAGGAAGGGATACAGGGGGCGCCTATAATGAGCAGTTCTTC. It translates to CSVEGRDTGGAYNEQFF.

The CDR3 nucleotides are TGTGCCACCAGCAGCCGCCTCACCATAGGCCGTCCCTACGAGCAGTACTTC. Protein sequence: CATSSRLTIGRPYEQYF. This chain uses TRBV15 with TRBJ2-7; D is ambiguous. CDR3 length equals 17 residues. V dropped 3 bases and J dropped 2 bases, with 20 bases sitting between them. Germline CDR1 reads LNHNV; CDR2 reads YYDKDF (reference sequence).

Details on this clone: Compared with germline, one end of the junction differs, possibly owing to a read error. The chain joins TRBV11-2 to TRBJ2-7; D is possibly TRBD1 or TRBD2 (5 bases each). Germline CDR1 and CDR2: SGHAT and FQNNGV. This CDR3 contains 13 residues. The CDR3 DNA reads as TGTGCCAGCAGCCTCGGAGACCGTAGGGACCGAGCCTTC. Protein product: CASSLGDRRDRAF.

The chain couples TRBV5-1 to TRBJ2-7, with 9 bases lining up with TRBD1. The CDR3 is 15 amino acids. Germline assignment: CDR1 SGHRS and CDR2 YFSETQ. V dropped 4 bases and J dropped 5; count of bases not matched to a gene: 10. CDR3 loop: CASSQGTGNLHEQYF. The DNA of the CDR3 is TGCGCCAGCAGCCAAGGGACAGGGAATTTACACGAGCAGTACTTC.

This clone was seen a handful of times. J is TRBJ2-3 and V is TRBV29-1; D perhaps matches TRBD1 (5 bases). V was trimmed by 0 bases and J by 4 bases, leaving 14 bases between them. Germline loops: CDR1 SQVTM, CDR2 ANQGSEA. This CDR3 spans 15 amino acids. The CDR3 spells CSVEDFMLGPDTQYF. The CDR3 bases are TGCAGCGTTGAAGATTTTATGTTGGGGCCAGATACGCAGTATTTT.

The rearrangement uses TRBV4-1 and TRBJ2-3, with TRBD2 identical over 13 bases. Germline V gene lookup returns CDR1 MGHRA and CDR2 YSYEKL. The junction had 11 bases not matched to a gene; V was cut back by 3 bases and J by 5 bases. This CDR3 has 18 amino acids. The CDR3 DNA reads TGCGCCAGCAGCCACGAAAGGACTAGCGGGGGTCAGGGAGATACGCAGTATTTT. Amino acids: CASSHERTSGGQGDTQYF.

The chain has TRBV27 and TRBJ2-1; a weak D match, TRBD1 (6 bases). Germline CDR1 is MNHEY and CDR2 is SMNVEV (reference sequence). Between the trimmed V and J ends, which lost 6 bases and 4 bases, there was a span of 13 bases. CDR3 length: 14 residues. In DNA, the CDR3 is TGTGCCAGCAGGGACAGCAGGAATTACAATGAGCAGTTCTTC. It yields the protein CASRDSRNYNEQFF.